This T cell receptor beta chain was captured in a study of molecular identifiers for immune sequencing clone quantification. TCRdb used MiXCR to reprocess the PCR reads, holding one entry per CDR3 protein. The sample carries around 470,000 distinct CDR3 sequences, 20% to 25% recorded once. CDR3 length equals 18 residues. CDR1 and CDR2 from the germline V gene are SEHNR and FQNEAQ (reference sequence). Trimming took off 2 bases at V and 4 bases at J, with 20 bases between the two ends. The chain is built from TRBV7-9 and TRBJ2-2; possible D gene TRBD1, 8 bases. This TCR was recovered from a human donor in good health. Some libraries in this study had Jurkat cell RNA spiked in. Specimen: naive CD8+ T cells from blood, with Jurkat cell RNA spiked in. Noted subset: FACS-sorted CD8+CD4-CCR7+CD45RA+ naive T cells. The CDR3 loop is CASSLNRGAQGVTGELFF. The DNA of the CDR3 is TGTGCCAGCAGCTTAAACCGGGGGGCACAGGGGGTCACCGGGGAGCTGTTTTTT.